The next 31 T cell receptor beta chains were all read from a single sample in a study of Ad26.COV2.S vaccination and SARS-CoV-2 variants. Stated treatment: about 20 received Ad26.COV2.S at low or high dose, single or two shots; 5 received placebo; per-sample allocation not given. Sampling took place 63 days after the first vaccine or placebo injection. Assay: immunoSEQ multiplex PCR; the TCRdb copy retains only in-frame clones and omits some. The sample lists about 480,000 clones; about 83% were seen once. Sample: peripheral blood, taken in a trial of Ad26.COV2.S vaccine versus placebo. These receptors all come from a person aged 18 to 65 who received the Ad26.COV2.S COVID-19 vaccine or a placebo.

The chain has TRBV10-3 and TRBJ1-1; 7 nucleotides line up with TRBD1. The germline gives CDR1 ENHRY, CDR2 SYGVKD. The CDR3 loop spans 13 amino acids. V shed 3 bases and J 3 bases; nucleotides not matched to a gene: 1. The CDR3 DNA reads as TGTGCCATCAGTGACAGGGGGGACACTGAAGCTTTCTTT. Translating gives CAISDRGDTEAFF.

The chain couples TRBV9 to TRBJ1-4; D is possibly TRBD1 (5 bases). The CDR3 loop spans 16 amino acids. V was trimmed by 1 base and J by 8 bases, leaving 18 bases between them. The germline gives CDR1 SGDLS, CDR2 YYNGEE. This chain's CDR3 is CASSVTRGQTREKLFF. In nucleotides, the CDR3 is TGTGCCAGCAGCGTAACCCGGGGCCAGACGAGGGAAAAACTGTTTTTT.

The V gene is TRBV5-6, the J gene TRBJ1-5, with a tentative D call TRBD1 (5 bases). This CDR3 is built from 15 residues. Germline-derived CDR1 and CDR2 are SGHDT and YYEEEE. The V gene lost 4 bases and the J gene lost 1 base, with 12 bases spanning the gap. CDR3 nucleotides: TGTGCCAGCAGCAGCTTGGGGGGAAGCAATCAGCCCCAGCATTTT. As protein: CASSSLGGSNQPQHF.

The chain links TRBV19 to TRBJ1-1, with no clear D. CDR1 is LNHDA and CDR2 is SQIVND in the germline V gene (reference sequence). V shed 5 bases and J shed 4 bases, with 8 bases lying between them. This CDR3 is built from 12 residues. Here the CDR3 reads CASSGRLTEAFF. CDR3 coding DNA: TGTGCCAGTAGTGGTCGTCTCACTGAAGCTTTCTTT.

The rearrangement links TRBV4-2 to TRBJ2-7; TRBD1 aligns across 7 bases. CDR1 is LGHNA, CDR2 YNFKEQ, per germline. The CDR3 is 15 amino acids. With 4 bases clipped from V and 2 bases from J, the junction kept 8 bases outside the gene matches. CDR3 nucleotides: TGTGCCAGCAGCCCCAGGACAGGAAATACCTACGAGCAGTACTTC. This codes for CASSPRTGNTYEQYF.

The V call is TRBV11-3, the J call TRBJ1-2; D is uncertain. Trimming shortened V by 5 bases and J by 3 bases, and 16 bases separated the two germline ends. Per the germline V gene, CDR1 is SGHNT and CDR2 is YENEEA. This CDR3 contains 15 residues. The CDR3 sequence is CASSPGGYVDYGYTF. CDR3 nucleotides: TGTGCCAGCAGCCCCGGAGGGTACGTTGACTATGGCTACACCTTC.

This clone was seen only once. The genes are TRBV30 and TRBJ2-7; 8 bases match TRBD2. The CDR3 is 15 amino acids. V trimming: 3 bases; J trimming: 2 bases; junction bases outside the gene matches: 9. The germline V gene encodes CDR1 GTSNPN and CDR2 SVGIG (reference sequence). The CDR3 DNA is TGTGCCTGGAGATCTACCGGGACTAGACCCTACGAGCAGTACTTC. This translates into CAWRSTGTRPYEQYF.

J is TRBJ2-1 and V is TRBV30; D perhaps matches TRBD1 (7 bases). This CDR3 comprises 13 residues. Germline V gene lookup returns CDR1 GTSNPN and CDR2 SVGIG (reference sequence). V was clipped by 3 bases and J by 8 bases, with 14 bases between them. CDR3 coding DNA: TGTGCCTGGAGGGAGGGGGCACGGCATGAGCAGTTCTTC. Amino acid sequence: CAWREGARHEQFF.

The chain is built from TRBV28 and TRBJ2-5, with D perhaps matching TRBD1 or TRBD2 (5 bases each). Trimming took 3 bases from V and 2 from J, leaving 22 bases between them. There are 18 residues in the CDR3. Germline values: CDR1 MDHEN, CDR2 SYDVKM. CDR3 DNA: TGTGCCAGCAGTTTTGGGCCGGGACCGAAGCAGAAACAAGAGACCCAGTACTTC. Its translation is CASSFGPGPKQKQETQYF.

This clone has only one observation. The chain couples TRBV4-2 to TRBJ1-2, with a tentative D call TRBD1 (5 bases). This CDR3 is built from 13 residues. The ends were cut back, 4 bases at V and 11 bases at J, with 17 bases in the middle. The germline V gene encodes CDR1 LGHNA and CDR2 YNFKEQ. In nucleotides, the CDR3 is TGTGCCAGCAGCCGAACAGACGGGGAGGGGTACACCTTC. This translates into CASSRTDGEGYTF.

The rearrangement links TRBV24-1 to TRBJ2-3; TRBD1 or TRBD2 may be the D gene (5 bases each). CDR1 and CDR2 (germline): KGHDR, SFDVKD. Trimming stripped 4 bases from V and 0 bases from J, with 7 bases between. The CDR3 is made up of 14 amino acids. CDR3 protein: CATSDRDSTDTQYF. CDR3 in DNA: TGTGCCACCAGTGACCGGGACAGCACAGATACGCAGTATTTT.

This clone showed up just once. The rearrangement uses TRBV2 and TRBJ2-7, with TRBD1 matching over 8 bases. The trim removed 4 bases at V and 6 bases at J, leaving 8 bases unmatched. Looked up from germline, CDR1 is SNHLY and CDR2 is FYNNEI. The CDR3 covers 14 residues. The chain's CDR3 is CASSGRGQPGEQYF. CDR3 sequence (DNA): TGTGCCAGCAGTGGCAGGGGGCAGCCAGGCGAGCAGTACTTC.

The chain carries TRBV10-3 and TRBJ2-3, with D perhaps assigned TRBD1 or TRBD2 (5 bases each). Between the trimmed V and J ends, which lost 0 bases and 3 bases, there was a span of 10 bases. The CDR3 sequence is 15 residues long. Germline lookup yields CDR1 ENHRY and CDR2 SYGVKD. The DNA for the CDR3 is TGTGCCATCAGTGAGTCGGGGGTAGCGACAGATACGCAGTATTTT. Translated: CAISESGVATDTQYF.

V gene TRBV6-5 combines with J gene TRBJ2-1; 11 nucleotides align to TRBD2. The CDR3 contains 14 residues. Losses at the gene ends were 6 bases for V and 9 bases for J; bases not matched to a gene: 7. Germline V gene sequence: CDR1 MNHEY, CDR2 SVGAGI. The CDR3 protein is CASRPSGRLGEQFF. CDR3 DNA sequence: TGTGCCAGCAGGCCTAGCGGGAGGTTAGGTGAGCAGTTCTTC.

The rearrangement uses TRBV6-2 or TRBV6-3 and TRBJ2-5; 7 nucleotides align to TRBD1. V lost 6 bases to trimming and J lost 1 base; unmatched junction nucleotides: 8. This CDR3 is built from 15 residues. Germline values: CDR1 MNHEY, CDR2 SVGEGT. The CDR3 sequence is CASSQLGQIQETQYF. For the CDR3, the DNA is TGTGCCAGCAGCCAGTTGGGACAGATCCAAGAGACCCAGTACTTC.

This sequence joins TRBV13 and TRBJ2-2; 7 nucleotides line up with TRBD1. Germline CDR1 is PRHDT and CDR2 is FYEKMQ (reference sequence). This CDR3 contains 15 residues. J was trimmed by 6 bases and V by 0 bases; bases with no gene match: 4. The CDR3 coding sequence is TGTGCCAGCAGCTTAGGCCCCACAGGGGCCGGGGAGCTGTTTTTT. It codes for CASSLGPTGAGELFF.

The gene calls are TRBV11-2 and TRBJ2-1, with TRBD2 matching 12 bases. After removal of 3 bases from V and 3 bases from J, the junction contained 3 bases not matched to a gene. Germline V gives CDR1 SGHAT, CDR2 FQNNGV. The CDR3 sequence is 16 residues long. The CDR3 reads CASSFPGLAGYNEQFF. The CDR3 coding sequence is TGTGCCAGCAGCTTTCCGGGACTAGCGGGCTACAATGAGCAGTTCTTC.

J is TRBJ2-1 and V is TRBV27; D call uncertain. V was shortened by 5 bases and J by 8 bases, with 13 bases between the two germline ends. Germline CDR1 MNHEY, CDR2 SMNVEV (reference sequence). This CDR3 spans 13 amino acids. CDR3 in amino acids: CASSTLLWDEQFF. CDR3 coding DNA: TGTGCCAGCAGTACTCTGCTATGGGATGAGCAGTTCTTC.

CDR3 nucleotide sequence: TGTGCCAGTAGTATAAAGGGGACAGTTAATCAGCCCCAGCATTTT. Translating it yields CASSIKGTVNQPQHF. This rearrangement joins TRBV19 to TRBJ1-5; TRBD1 agrees at 7 bases. J was trimmed by 4 bases and V by 2 bases; bases with no gene match: 5. CDR3 length equals 15 residues. The germline CDR1 and CDR2 sequences are LNHDA and SQIVND (reference sequence).

J is TRBJ2-1 and V is TRBV10-3; D remains unclear. Germline V gene data show CDR1 as ENHRY and CDR2 as SYGVKD. The CDR3 length is 11 residues. Trimming cost V 6 bases and J 8 bases, with 8 bases left between them. The CDR3 coding sequence is TGTGCCATCAGAGGGTTTGATGAGCAGTTCTTC. Encoded protein: CAIRGFDEQFF.

This chain connects TRBV19 to TRBJ1-5; D possibly corresponds to TRBD1 (5 bases). V dropped 7 bases and J dropped 0 bases, with 19 bases sitting between them. The CDR3 has 17 amino acids. CDR1 is LNHDA, CDR2 SQIVND, per germline (reference sequence). In DNA, the CDR3 is TGTGCCAGTACCTCCCGAGGGGACGGCCTTAGCAATCAGCCCCAGCATTTT. Translating it yields CASTSRGDGLSNQPQHF.

This chain uses TRBV24-1 with TRBJ2-3; 8 bases line up with TRBD2. The germline V gene has CDR1 KGHDR and CDR2 SFDVKD. Losses at the gene ends were 1 base for V and 0 bases for J; bases not matched to a gene: 2. The CDR3 covers 16 residues. The CDR3 DNA follows: TGTGCCACCAGTGATTTTAGCGGGACTAGCACAGATACGCAGTATTTT. Protein: CATSDFSGTSTDTQYF.

The rearrangement uses TRBV7-9 and TRBJ2-7; TRBD2 matches 7 bases. Trimming cost V 5 bases and J 6 bases; bases outside gene matches: 10. Germline V gene lookup returns CDR1 SEHNR and CDR2 FQNEAQ (reference sequence). The length of the CDR3 is 14 residues. CDR3 DNA sequence: TGTGCCAGCAGCCACACTAGCGATTCCAGCGAGCAGTACTTC. As protein: CASSHTSDSSEQYF.

CDR3 loop: CASSLGQVSVFF. The CDR3 coding sequence is TGTGCCAGCAGCCTGGGACAGGTCTCTGTTTTCTTT. The rearrangement uses TRBV5-6 and TRBJ1-1; 8 bases align to TRBD1. CDR1 is SGHDT, CDR2 YYEEEE, per germline. V lost 4 bases and J lost 13; bases outside the gene matches: 9. The CDR3 spans 12 residues. Using reference TRBV5-6 and TRBJ1-1 for the parts outside the CDR3, the full variable domain is DAGVTQSPTHLIKTRGQQVTLRCSPKSGHDTVSWYQQALGQGPQFIFQYYEEEERQRGNFPDRFSGHQFPNYSSELNVNALLLGDSALYLCASSLGQVSVFFGQGTRLTVV.

The chain links TRBV14 to TRBJ1-1; D is unclear. Germline-derived CDR1 and CDR2 are SGHDN and FVKESK. Deletions cut 0 bases from V and 0 bases from J, with 8 bases between. The CDR3 is 15 amino acids. The CDR3 sequence: CASSQDPDMNTEAFF. Written as DNA, the CDR3 is TGTGCCAGCAGCCAAGACCCCGATATGAACACTGAAGCTTTCTTT.

The CDR3 reads CASSHGTAPSNEKLFF. CDR3 coding DNA: TGTGCCAGCTCACACGGGACAGCGCCAAGTAATGAAAAACTGTTTTTT. The chain uses TRBV18 and TRBJ1-4; 7 bases are shared with TRBD1. Germline V CDR1 and CDR2: KGHSH, LQKENI. With V trimmed by 4 bases and J by 4 bases, 9 bases remained unmatched. This CDR3 spans 16 amino acids.

The chain employs TRBV7-2 and TRBJ2-6, with D possibly being TRBD1 (5 bases). Trimming removed 5 bases at V and 8 bases at J, with 19 bases between. The CDR3 is made up of 16 amino acids. CDR1 and CDR2 (germline): SGHTA, FQGNSA. The CDR3 DNA follows: TGTGCCAGCAGCCCCCAGGGATTTCTGGGGACCAACGTCCTGACTTTC. It encodes CASSPQGFLGTNVLTF.

The V and J genes are TRBV7-3 and TRBJ1-1, with D unclear. In germline, CDR1 is SGHTA, CDR2 FQGTGA. The CDR3 totals 13 residues. Deletions cut 2 bases from V and 7 bases from J, with 11 bases between. The CDR3 protein is CASSLGSASEAFF. As DNA, the CDR3 is TGTGCCAGCAGCTTAGGCAGTGCAAGTGAAGCTTTCTTT.

The chain joins TRBV11-2 to TRBJ2-1; 11 nucleotides match TRBD2. The CDR3 contains 16 residues. The J segment lost 5 bases and the V segment lost 1 base, leaving 4 bases of the junction unmatched. Germline CDR1 is SGHAT and CDR2 is FQNNGV. CDR3 region: CASSLGGLAANNEQFF. The CDR3 nucleotides are TGTGCCAGCAGCTTAGGGGGACTAGCGGCGAACAATGAGCAGTTCTTC. Together with reference TRBV11-2 and TRBJ2-1, the CDR3 gives the full variable domain: EAGVAQSPRYKIIEKRQSVAFWCNPISGHATLYWYQQILGQGPKLLIQFQNNGVVDDSQLPKDRFSAERLKGVDSTLKIQPAKLEDSAVYLCASSLGGLAANNEQFFGPGTRLTVL.

CDR3 sequence (DNA): TGTGCCAGCAAAACAGGGGGCGGGGGAACCTACGAGCAGTACTTC. Protein product: CASKTGGGGTYEQYF. The chain uses TRBV28 and TRBJ2-7; 9 bases fit TRBD1. V dropped 7 bases and J dropped 2; count of bases not matched to a gene: 9. Germline assignment: CDR1 MDHEN and CDR2 SYDVKM. The CDR3 runs 15 residues.

This rearrangement joins TRBV7-8 to TRBJ2-3; D remains ambiguous. The germline V and J ends were trimmed by 0 bases and 2 bases, with 12 bases remaining between them. From germline, CDR1 is SGHVS and CDR2 FQNEAQ. The CDR3 is 16 residues long. The CDR3 is CASSLARIQITDTQYF. For the CDR3, the DNA is TGTGCCAGCAGCTTAGCGAGAATACAGATCACAGATACGCAGTATTTT.